The 7 T cell receptor beta chains given below trace back to one sample, sequenced in a study of blood T cell repertoires in COVID-19. This table comes from immunoSEQ multiplex PCR, and its TCRdb copy is limited to in-frame clones, with some not included. The table shows over 200,000 clones, with approximately 84% occurring only once. The sample consisted of PBMCs or T cells enriched from blood (not recorded which). These receptors originate from a man aged 60 to 69 who had recovered from COVID-19.

This chain uses TRBV19 with TRBJ1-1; the match to TRBD1 covers 7 bases. This CDR3 has 15 residues. Trimming cost V 5 bases and J 4 bases; bases outside gene matches: 10. Germline assignment: CDR1 LNHDA and CDR2 SQIVND (reference sequence). The CDR3 loop reads CASSVLTGFATEAFF. The CDR3 region has the DNA TGTGCCAGTAGTGTCCTGACAGGGTTTGCCACTGAAGCTTTCTTT.

This clone was observed a few times. This sequence joins TRBV11-1 and TRBJ1-1; 10 bases fit TRBD1. Looked up from germline, CDR1 is SGHAT and CDR2 is FQDESV (reference sequence). CDR3 size: 14 residues. V lost 3 bases, J lost 4 bases, and 2 bases stayed unmatched. The DNA of the CDR3 is TGTGCCAGCAGCTTGACAGGGGGCTTCACTGAAGCTTTCTTT. This sequence encodes CASSLTGGFTEAFF.

The chain couples TRBV24-1 to TRBJ2-1, with TRBD2 matching over 13 bases. CDR3 length: 19 residues. Per the germline V gene, CDR1 is KGHDR and CDR2 is SFDVKD. J was trimmed by 5 bases and V by 2 bases; bases with no gene match: 11. This CDR3 reads CATSDSPGLAGIRDNEQFF. Here the CDR3 DNA reads TGTGCCACCAGTGATTCCCCGGGACTAGCGGGGATACGGGACAATGAGCAGTTCTTC.

Comment on this clone: Other DNA sequences from this sample encode an identical CDR3 as well. The chain combines TRBV7-2 with TRBJ2-7; 7 bases are shared with TRBD1. The CDR3 extends over 14 amino acids. V shed 4 bases and J 2 bases; nucleotides not matched to a gene: 5. Germline lookup yields CDR1 SGHTA and CDR2 FQGNSA. The CDR3 protein is CASSSRDRAYEQYF. The CDR3 nucleotides are TGTGCCAGCAGCTCCCGGGACAGAGCCTACGAGCAGTACTTC.

Here the CDR3 DNA reads TGCGCCAGCAGCCCATCCGGGACAGAGGAGGAGACCCAGTACTTC. This codes for CASSPSGTEEETQYF. The chain couples TRBV23-1 to TRBJ2-5; TRBD1 matches at 7 bases. TRBV23-1 is assigned to the ORF class and has an uncertain function. CDR3 size: 15 residues. The V gene end was trimmed by 6 bases and the J gene end by 5 bases; junction bases not matched to a gene: 12.

The rearrangement links TRBV19 to TRBJ1-6; D is undetermined. Trimming took off 5 bases at V and 7 bases at J, with 9 bases between the two ends. The germline V gene encodes CDR1 LNHDA and CDR2 SQIVND (reference sequence). This CDR3 has 13 residues. The CDR3 loop reads CASSVARNSPLHF. In DNA form, the CDR3 reads TGTGCCAGTAGTGTCGCCAGAAATTCACCCCTCCACTTT.

The rearrangement joins TRBV18 to TRBJ1-4; 8 nucleotides agree with TRBD1. Germline V CDR1 and CDR2: KGHSH, LQKENI. Unmatched junction bases numbered 5, after V lost 2 bases and J lost 6 bases. The CDR3 extends over 15 amino acids. CDR3 in amino acids: CASSPEAQGDEKLFF. The CDR3 DNA reads as TGTGCCAGCTCACCAGAGGCACAGGGGGATGAAAAACTGTTTTTT.